Below, 16 T cell receptor beta chains from the same sample are listed, as sequenced in a study of cytomegalovirus exposure and HLA in healthy donors. The PCR made use of 60 Vbeta and 13 Jbeta primers. Data came from immunoSEQ multiplex PCR; TCRdb stores just in-frame clones and leaves some out. The data show 150,000 or so clones, 65% to 80% seen once. The sample comprised PBMCs. These receptors all stem from a man aged 40-49 years in good health and CMV-seropositive.

The V gene is TRBV11-2, the J gene TRBJ1-2; TRBD1 agrees at 8 bases. This CDR3 comprises 14 residues. V was clipped by 0 bases and J by 7 bases; unmatched bases: 4. Germline values: CDR1 SGHAT, CDR2 FQNNGV. CDR3: CASSLDAGGGGYTF. The CDR3 coding sequence is TGTGCCAGCAGCTTAGATGCAGGGGGCGGTGGCTACACCTTC. Supplemented by reference TRBV11-2 and TRBJ1-2, the full variable domain reads EAGVAQSPRYKIIEKRQSVAFWCNPISGHATLYWYQQILGQGPKLLIQFQNNGVVDDSQLPKDRFSAERLKGVDSTLKIQPAKLEDSAVYLCASSLDAGGGGYTFGSGTRLTVV.

The CDR3 loop is CASRGPGLEQYF. CDR3 nucleotide sequence: TGTGCCAGCAGAGGCCCCGGGTTGGAGCAGTACTTC. This chain connects TRBV2 to TRBJ2-7; D is ambiguous. Germline-derived CDR1 and CDR2 are SNHLY and FYNNEI. V lost 6 bases to trimming and J lost 7 bases, with 13 bases between them. This CDR3 spans 12 amino acids.

In its sample, this clone was seen once. The chain is built from TRBV5-6 and TRBJ2-1; 9 nucleotides line up with TRBD2. Germline-derived CDR1 and CDR2 are SGHDT and YYEEEE. Trimming took 4 bases from V and 7 from J; bases not matched to a gene: 6. The CDR3 totals 14 residues. The CDR3 spells CASSRREGLNEQFF. CDR3 nucleotide sequence: TGTGCCAGCAGCCGGCGGGAGGGCCTAAATGAGCAGTTCTTC.

The chain links TRBV19 to TRBJ2-1, with 13 nucleotides matching TRBD2. Germline-derived CDR1 and CDR2 are LNHDA and SQIVND (reference sequence). The CDR3 consists of 18 residues. The trim removed 1 base at V and 3 bases at J, leaving 6 bases unmatched. CDR3 sequence: CASSIGLAGGPFYNEQFF. DNA for the CDR3: TGTGCCAGTAGTATAGGACTAGCGGGAGGCCCATTCTACAATGAGCAGTTCTTC.

The rearrangement links TRBV14 to TRBJ1-4; 8 bases match TRBD1. V lost 4 bases, J lost 0 bases, and 4 bases stayed unmatched. The CDR3 loop spans 16 amino acids. Germline assignment: CDR1 SGHDN and CDR2 FVKESK. CDR3 protein: CASSRGQATTNEKLFF. The CDR3 nucleotides read TGTGCCAGCAGCCGGGGACAGGCCACAACTAATGAAAAACTGTTTTTT.

A single count supports this clone. The rearrangement links TRBV10-2 to TRBJ2-7; 10 nucleotides match TRBD2. V shed 2 bases and J 2 bases; nucleotides not matched to a gene: 0. The CDR3 sequence is 14 residues long. The germline gives CDR1 WSHSY, CDR2 SAAADI. The CDR3 DNA reads as TGCGCCAGCAGTGAGCTAGCGGGGGCCTACGAGCAGTACTTC. Protein: CASSELAGAYEQYF.

The chain is built from TRBV27 and TRBJ2-1; 9 bases are shared with TRBD2. Unmatched junction bases numbered 7, after V lost 6 bases and J lost 10 bases. The CDR3 covers 13 residues. The germline V gene has CDR1 MNHEY and CDR2 SMNVEV (reference sequence). For the CDR3, the DNA is TGTGCCAGCAGCTCGGCGGGAGGGAACGAGCAGTTCTTC. Protein sequence: CASSSAGGNEQFF.

This clone showed up just a few times. V usage is TRBV4-2 and J usage is TRBJ2-3, with TRBD2 as a possible D gene (5 bases). V lost 4 bases and J lost 6, with 8 bases in between. Germline CDR1 LGHNA, CDR2 YNFKEQ. This CDR3 has 12 residues. The DNA for the CDR3 is TGTGCCAGCAGCCTCGGCGGGGATACGCAGTATTTT. It specifies CASSLGGDTQYF.

The rearrangement joins TRBV7-2 to TRBJ2-3, with 13 bases identical to TRBD2. Trimming cost V 3 bases and J 4 bases; bases outside gene matches: 10. This CDR3 region has 18 residues. Germline V gene sequence: CDR1 SGHTA, CDR2 FQGNSA. The CDR3: CASSFGTSGNVKSDTQYF. The DNA for the CDR3 is TGTGCCAGCAGCTTCGGGACTAGCGGGAACGTGAAGTCAGATACGCAGTATTTT.

Concerning this clone: At one end the junction does not follow the germline gene, possibly because of a read error. In DNA, the CDR3 is TGTTCCAGCAGCTTCGAGACAGGGAGCTCCTACAATGAGCAGTTCTTC. Amino acids: CSSSFETGSSYNEQFF. This rearrangement joins TRBV7-9 to TRBJ2-1, with TRBD1 matching over 7 bases. This CDR3 is built from 16 residues. In germline, CDR1 is SEHNR, CDR2 FQNEAQ (reference sequence).

This sequence joins TRBV7-2 and TRBJ1-2; maybe TRBD1 (6 bases). CDR3 length: 11 residues. CDR1 and CDR2 (germline): SGHTA, FQGNSA. Trimming took off 6 bases at V and 6 bases at J, with 8 bases between the two ends. Here the CDR3 DNA reads TGTGCCAGCAGTCACAGGGATGGCTACACCTTC. Amino acid sequence: CASSHRDGYTF.

This rearrangement joins TRBV25-1 to TRBJ2-3; 7 bases match TRBD1. Per the germline V gene, CDR1 is MGHDK and CDR2 is SYGVNS. The CDR3 runs to 15 residues. After removal of 5 bases from V and 2 bases from J, the junction contained 7 bases not matched to a gene. The CDR3 sequence is CASSPRQGFTDTQYF. In DNA, the CDR3 is TGTGCCAGCAGTCCGAGACAGGGCTTCACAGATACGCAGTATTTT.

This chain uses TRBV19 with TRBJ1-4; D gene unclear. Per germline, CDR1 LNHDA and CDR2 SQIVND (reference sequence). The CDR3 covers 13 residues. V was clipped by 7 bases and J by 3 bases, with 9 bases between them. CDR3: CASNPQPNEKLFF. The CDR3 DNA reads TGTGCCAGTAATCCACAACCTAATGAAAAACTGTTTTTT.

Concerning this clone itself: The sample holds other DNA sequences that translate to the same CDR3. This chain links TRBV2 with TRBJ1-5; 11 bases are shared with TRBD1. J lost 4 bases, V lost 6 bases, and 2 bases had no gene match. Germline V CDR1 and CDR2: SNHLY, FYNNEI. The CDR3 is 14 residues long. The CDR3 loop reads CASSGTGGNQPQHF. Written as DNA, the CDR3 is TGTGCCAGCAGCGGGACAGGGGGGAATCAGCCCCAGCATTTT. Looking up the rest from reference TRBV2 and TRBJ1-5 gives the full variable domain: EPEVTQTPSHQVTQMGQEVILRCVPISNHLYFYWYRQILGQKVEFLVSFYNNEISEKSEIFDDQFSVERPDGSNFTLKIRSTKLEDSAMYFCASSGTGGNQPQHFGDGTRLSIL.

The chain carries TRBV5-1 and TRBJ1-1, with D possibly matching TRBD1 (6 bases). CDR3 length: 12 amino acids. V was shortened by 2 bases and J by 8 bases, with 10 bases between the two germline ends. Germline V CDR1 and CDR2: SGHRS, YFSETQ. Here the CDR3 DNA reads TGCGCCAGCAGCTTTAGAGGGACAGAAGCTTTCTTT. It is translated as CASSFRGTEAFF.

This clone was seen only once. This chain joins TRBV4-1 and TRBJ2-1, with TRBD2 matching over 10 bases. Germline V gives CDR1 MGHRA, CDR2 YSYEKL. The length of the CDR3 is 17 residues. The trim removed 2 bases at V and 8 bases at J, leaving 12 bases unmatched. The CDR3 DNA sequence: TGCGCCAGCAGCCAATTCTCGGCGCTAGCGGGGGTCCATGAGCAGTTCTTC. Amino acids: CASSQFSALAGVHEQFF.